Here is one T cell receptor beta chain with its context. Primers: 60 Vbeta forward and 13 Jbeta reverse. This table comes from immunoSEQ multiplex PCR, and its TCRdb copy is limited to in-frame clones, with some not included. The table records some 100,000 clones, approximately 82% of them present only once. The data derive from a study of cytomegalovirus exposure and HLA in healthy donors. The J segment lost 3 bases and the V segment lost 3 bases, leaving 9 bases of the junction unmatched. CDR1 and CDR2 from the germline V gene are LNHDA and SQIVND (reference sequence). The CDR3 consists of 17 residues.

The sample consisted of PBMCs. This clonotype was sampled from a woman under 30 in good health and CMV-seronegative. The V call is TRBV19, the J call TRBJ1-1, with 11 nucleotides matching TRBD1. This CDR3 is CASSMDGQGAMYTEAFF. CDR3 bases: TGTGCCAGTAGTATGGACGGACAGGGGGCTATGTACACTGAAGCTTTCTTT.